The sequence of this T cell receptor (beta chain) was determined in a study of blood T cells in healthy people across ages. Turning to the study itself: For every two T cells, template switching captured about one barcoded beta molecule. General study results and limits: While age rose, TCR beta diversity per million T cells dropped in a roughly linear way.

The ends were cut back, 2 bases at V and 3 bases at J, with 19 bases in the middle. This CDR3 region has 18 residues. Germline V gene sequence: CDR1 MNHEY, CDR2 SVGAGI. Then a second PCR, running about 6 to 11 cycles, was carried out with a sample-barcoded 5' primer and a J-beta primer mix. Tagging of each cDNA molecule was performed by a template-switch adaptor with 12 random nucleotides. TCRdb re-analysed the 5' RACE reads in MiXCR, keeping a single row per CDR3 protein. The sample lists roughly 720,000 distinct CDR3 sequences; about 55% were seen once. Notes on this clonotype: What it recognizes is unknown.

The sequenced sample was blood. The receptor was isolated from a man at least 80 years old in good health. This chain joins TRBV6-5 and TRBJ2-2; D gene unclear. Here the CDR3 DNA reads TGTGCCAGCAGTTACGACGGCCCCCGGCCCCGGGACACCGGGGAGCTGTTTTTT. Protein sequence: CASSYDGPRPRDTGELFF.